This T cell receptor (beta chain) was identified in a study of beta chain features in type 1 diabetes. Study summary: Age and gender were similar between patients and healthy donors, as were cell yields.

Comments on this clone: Its antigen is unknown.

The germline gives CDR1 LGHNA, CDR2 YSLEER. This CDR3 has 16 residues. The J segment lost 6 bases and the V segment lost 0 bases, leaving 6 bases of the junction unmatched. Every donor had blood drawn once into heparin, roughly 0.11 L on average. Since all of the isolated RNA was reverse transcribed, expressed TCRB transcripts were what got sequenced. Sequencing used immunoSEQ multiplex PCR; TCRdb keeps in-frame clones, though not all of them. The data show about 150,000 clones, about 10% seen once. Study-level results: When VDJ junctions were examined, type 1 diabetes patients showed fewer insertions and more deletions.

The receptor was isolated from a man younger than 35 in good health. The specimen was naive CD4+ T cells from blood. The rearrangement joins TRBV4-3 to TRBJ2-3, with 10 bases lining up with TRBD2. CDR3 sequence: CASSQEPSGGQDTQYF. Here the CDR3 DNA reads TGCGCCAGCAGCCAAGAGCCTAGCGGGGGCCAGGATACGCAGTATTTT.